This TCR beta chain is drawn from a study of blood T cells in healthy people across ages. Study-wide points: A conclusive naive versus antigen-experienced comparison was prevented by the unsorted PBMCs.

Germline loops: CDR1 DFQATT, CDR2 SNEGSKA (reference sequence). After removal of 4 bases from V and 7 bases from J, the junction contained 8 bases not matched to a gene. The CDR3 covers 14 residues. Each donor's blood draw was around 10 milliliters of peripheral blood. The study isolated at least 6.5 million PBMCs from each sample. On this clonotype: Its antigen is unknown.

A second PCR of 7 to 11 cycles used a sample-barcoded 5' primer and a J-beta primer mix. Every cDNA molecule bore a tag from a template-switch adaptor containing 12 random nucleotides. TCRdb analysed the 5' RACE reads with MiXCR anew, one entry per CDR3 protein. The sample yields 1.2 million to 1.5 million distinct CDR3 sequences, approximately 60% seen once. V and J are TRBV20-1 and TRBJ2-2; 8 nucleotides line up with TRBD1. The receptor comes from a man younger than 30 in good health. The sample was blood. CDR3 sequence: CSAKTSRGRGELFF. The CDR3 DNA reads TGCAGTGCTAAGACATCCAGGGGGCGCGGGGAGCTGTTTTTT.